The clone carrying this T cell receptor beta chain was seen repeatedly, ten times or more. As yet, its antigen is unknown. The data are from a study of identical twins. TCRdb ran MiXCR on the 5' RACE reads and lists one entry per CDR3 protein. This sample has under 900,000 distinct CDR3 sequences, with more than 9% found just once. V shed 5 bases, J shed 3 bases, and the junction held 3 bases outside the gene matches. This CDR3 has 13 residues. Germline V gene lookup returns CDR1 SQVTM and CDR2 ANQGSEA. Study conclusions and caveats: Models, which agreed with sharing between unrelated individuals, nonetheless underestimated the out-of-frame TCR alpha sharing seen in monozygotic twins. Insertions ran lower in abundant cord blood beta clonotypes, though not in memory repertoires. Part of the zero-insertion signal could reflect confounding by invariant MAIT and iNKT cells.

Only healthy Caucasians were enrolled as donors. The sample was also linked to a second study, of yellow fever vaccine responses in identical twins.

This TCR derives from a woman younger than 35 in good health. This sequence joins TRBV29-1 and TRBJ1-4; 7 positions match TRBD1. The sequenced material came from PBMCs. CDR3 DNA: TGCAGCGTTAAGGGGGCTGCTAATGAAAAACTGTTTTTT. This gives the protein CSVKGAANEKLFF.